This TCR beta chain is drawn from a study of cytomegalovirus exposure and HLA in healthy donors. Background on the study: The 110 million or so unique TCR beta sequences, from about 179 million T cells, were found by an earlier analysis.

The PCR employed 60 Vbeta primers together with 13 Jbeta primers. Generated by immunoSEQ multiplex PCR, the TCRdb table keeps only in-frame clones and is missing some. This table has about 150,000 clones, around 72% appearing once. The V gene end was trimmed by 0 bases and the J gene end by 4 bases; junction bases not matched to a gene: 2. This CDR3 has 15 amino acids. Germline CDR1 SGDLS, CDR2 YYNGEE. The V call is TRBV9, the J call TRBJ2-7; 12 nucleotides agree with TRBD2. The receptor comes from a man younger than 35 in good health and CMV-seronegative. The sequenced sample consisted of PBMCs. CDR3 nucleotides: TGTGCCAGCAGCGTAGACCTAGCGGGAGGGTACGAGCAGTACTTC. Amino acid sequence: CASSVDLAGGYEQYF.